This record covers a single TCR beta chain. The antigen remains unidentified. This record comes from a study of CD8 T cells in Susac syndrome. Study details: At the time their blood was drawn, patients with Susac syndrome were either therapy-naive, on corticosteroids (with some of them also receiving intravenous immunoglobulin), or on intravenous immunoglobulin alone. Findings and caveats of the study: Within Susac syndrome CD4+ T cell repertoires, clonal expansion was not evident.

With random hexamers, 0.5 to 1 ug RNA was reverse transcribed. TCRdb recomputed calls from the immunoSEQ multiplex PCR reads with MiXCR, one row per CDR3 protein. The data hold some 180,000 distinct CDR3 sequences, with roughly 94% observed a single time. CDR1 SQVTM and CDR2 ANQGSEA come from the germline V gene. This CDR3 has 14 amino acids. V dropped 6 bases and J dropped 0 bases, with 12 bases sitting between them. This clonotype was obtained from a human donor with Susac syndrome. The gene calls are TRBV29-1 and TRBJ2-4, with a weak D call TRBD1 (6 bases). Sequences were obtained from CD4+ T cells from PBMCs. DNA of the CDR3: TGCAGCGTGAGTACAGGGTTAGCCAAAAACATTCAGTACTTC. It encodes CSVSTGLAKNIQYF.